One and the same sample provided the 12 T cell receptor beta chains below, sequenced in a study of CD8 T cells in ankylosing spondylitis. These receptors lack a known antigen. General observations from the study: What seemed typical of ankylosing spondylitis blood was a TCR beta motif built from about 8 highly homologous variants.

TCRdb itself ran the 5' RACE reads through MiXCR, one entry per CDR3 protein. Of 450,000 to 550,000 distinct CDR3 sequences detected, under 5.5% appear once; the ten largest clones hold under 4.5%. Source material: blood, either unsorted or a sorted T cell fraction (not recorded which). The receptors derive from a male donor with ankylosing spondylitis.

This clonotype was recorded many times. The chain has TRBV12-3 or TRBV12-4 and TRBJ1-1; D may be TRBD1 (5 bases). V lost 3 bases and J 0 bases, leaving 17 bases between the germline ends. CDR3 size: 17 residues. In nucleotides, the CDR3 is TGTGCCAGCAGTTTTGGGGGGGGGAGAACCATGAACACTGAAGCTTTCTTT. Protein sequence: CASSFGGGRTMNTEAFF.

The chain joins TRBV20-1 to TRBJ2-3; no firm D call. Germline-derived CDR1 and CDR2 are DFQATT and SNEGSKA (reference sequence). CDR3 size: 14 residues. The V end lost 6 bases, the J end lost 5 bases, and 18 bases lay between the germline ends. CDR3 DNA sequence: TGCAGTGCCCGGGCCGACCCAACCCGAGATACGCAGTATTTT. Translated: CSARADPTRDTQYF.

With regard to this clonotype: This clone may be a read error of a much larger clone one base away. The chain links TRBV7-8 to TRBJ1-5, with D unresolved. The CDR3 runs 14 residues. Germline-derived CDR1 and CDR2 are SGHVS and FQNEAQ. The CDR3: CASSLVPESQPQPF. Here the CDR3 DNA reads TGTGCCAGCAGCTTAGTTCCAGAATCCCAGCCCCAGCCTTTT.

This clonotype was recorded only once. The CDR3 protein is CASSLSFGPTDTQYF. The CDR3 nucleotides are TGTGCCAGCAGTTTGAGTTTTGGCCCCACAGATACGCAGTATTTT. This chain connects TRBV27 to TRBJ2-3; D is unresolved. CDR3 length: 15 amino acids. The germline V gene has CDR1 MNHEY and CDR2 SMNVEV (reference sequence). V lost 3 bases and J 2 bases, leaving 12 bases between the germline ends.

This clonotype was observed at least ten times. V usage is TRBV27 and J usage is TRBJ2-5; no clear D. Germline V gives CDR1 MNHEY, CDR2 SMNVEV (reference sequence). The CDR3 consists of 13 residues. V was trimmed by 6 bases and J by 4 bases, leaving 12 bases between them. CDR3 bases: TGTGCCAGCAGCAGGATCACCGGAGAGACCCAGTACTTC. Translation: CASSRITGETQYF.

This clonotype was observed many times. The chain joins TRBV28 to TRBJ1-2; weak D call: TRBD1 (5 bases). The V end was cut by 6 bases, the J end by 7 bases, with 12 bases between. This CDR3 is 12 amino acids long. Germline CDR1 MDHEN, CDR2 SYDVKM. CDR3 sequence (DNA): TGTGCCAGCAGCTCGACAGTGCGTGGCTACACCTTC. It is translated as CASSSTVRGYTF.

This clonotype was observed at least ten times. This sequence joins TRBV20-1 and TRBJ2-3; 8 positions agree with TRBD2. The CDR3 extends over 18 amino acids. With 0 bases clipped from V and 3 bases from J, the junction kept 14 bases outside the gene matches. CDR1 DFQATT and CDR2 SNEGSKA come from the germline V gene (reference sequence). The DNA of the CDR3 is TGCAGTGCTAGAGATCCGGCCGAAGATAGCGGGACTACAGATACGCAGTATTTT. This gives the protein CSARDPAEDSGTTDTQYF.

This clonotype was detected many times. The rearrangement uses TRBV4-3 and TRBJ2-1; D may be TRBD2 (6 bases). The CDR3 has 13 residues. Trimming removed 3 bases from V and 10 bases from J, with 13 bases in between. The germline V gene encodes CDR1 LGHNA and CDR2 YSLEER. CDR3 DNA: TGCGCCAGCAGCCAGTTGCGGGGACGCGAGCAGTTCTTC. Translating gives CASSQLRGREQFF.

Note on this clonotype: Possible read error: a much larger clone is one base away. The chain is built from TRBV7-2 and TRBJ2-5; 7 nucleotides match TRBD2. The CDR3 is 15 amino acids. The junction had 10 bases not matched to a gene; V was cut back by 7 bases and J by 2 bases. CDR1 and CDR2 (germline): SGHTA, FQGNSA. The CDR3 DNA sequence: TGTGCCAGCACTCGGTCGGGGAGGGGTCAAGAGACCCAGTACTTC. It is translated as CASTRSGRGQETQYF. Full variable domain (outside the CDR3, taken from reference TRBV7-2 and TRBJ2-5): GAGVSQSPSNKVTEKGKDVELRCDPISGHTALYWYRQSLGQGLEFLIYFQGNSAPDKSGLPSDRFSAERTGGSVSTLTIQRTQQEDSAVYLCASTRSGRGQETQYFGPGTRLLVL.

J is TRBJ2-7 and V is TRBV7-6, with 7 bases aligning to TRBD1. Germline V gives CDR1 SGHVS, CDR2 FNYEAQ. Unmatched junction bases numbered 13, after V lost 5 bases and J lost 3 bases. The CDR3 contains 16 residues. CDR3 nucleotide sequence: TGTGCCAGCAGCCGAGGACCGGGACAGACCAACTACGAGCAGTACTTC. It is translated as CASSRGPGQTNYEQYF.

The chain couples TRBV3-1 to TRBJ2-5; unclear D gene. Germline V gene sequence: CDR1 LGHDT, CDR2 YNNKEL (reference sequence). Deletions cut 0 bases from V and 1 base from J, with 18 bases between. The CDR3 runs 18 residues. In DNA form, the CDR3 reads TGTGCCAGCAGCCAAGATTTATGGCGGAGAAAGGGCCAAGAGACCCAGTACTTC. It is translated as CASSQDLWRRKGQETQYF.

In this sample, this clonotype turned up many times. The chain carries TRBV5-1 and TRBJ1-1, with 8 bases identical to TRBD1. The CDR3 totals 15 residues. V shed 4 bases, J shed 3 bases, and the junction held 8 bases outside the gene matches. Germline CDR1 and CDR2: SGHRS and YFSETQ. The CDR3 DNA sequence: TGCGCCAGCAGCCCCCAGACAGGGGCGGACACTGAAGCTTTCTTT. This codes for CASSPQTGADTEAFF. The full variable domain, completed using reference TRBV5-1 and TRBJ1-1, is KAGVTQTPRYLIKTRGQQVTLSCSPISGHRSVSWYQQTPGQGLQFLFEYFSETQRNKGNFPGRFSGRQFSNSRSEMNVSTLELGDSALYLCASSPQTGADTEAFFGQGTRLTVV.